These T cell receptor beta chains were read from a single sample in a study of T-cell memory formation after mild COVID-19. One entry per CDR3 protein results from TCRdb running MiXCR on the 5' RACE reads. The sample shows fewer than 200,000 distinct CDR3 sequences, around 21% of them seen only once. The sample was PBMCs or a T cell subset sorted from them (not recorded which). These receptor sequences come from an adult woman who had mild COVID-19 (a few samples of this study predate the infection). Cell type and time point are not known. Each CDR3 is given with its conserved first and last residue. A D gene is named only where the DNA matches it firmly. Some rows mark clone size as missing; the rest say once, few, many or name a class of expanded clone.

DNA	CDR3	D	V	J	length	size
TGTGCCAGCAGTTTTACCCTGGGTAGCTCCTACGAGCAGTACTTC	CASSFTLGSSYEQYF	NA	TRBV27	TRBJ2-7	15	NA
TGCGCCAGCAGCTTTTGGGGGAGAGATAATGAAAAACTGTTTTTT	CASSFWGRDNEKLFF	NA	TRBV5-1	TRBJ1-4	15	NA
TGTGCCAGCAGCCCCGTAAGGGGTCCCTACGAGCAGTACTTC	CASSPVRGPYEQYF	NA	TRBV7-9	TRBJ2-7	14	NA
TGTGCCAGCAGCCAAGATGGGGTCCGATTACACGCTGAAGCTTTCTTT	CASSQDGVRLHAEAFF	NA	TRBV3-1	TRBJ1-1	16	few
TGTGCCAGCAGCCTCGAGACAGGGGCCTACGAGCAGTACTTC	CASSLETGAYEQYF	TRBD1	TRBV7-6	TRBJ2-7	14	few
TGTGCCAGCAGTGGATCCGGGACTACGTACCAAGAGACCCAGTACTTC	CASSGSGTTYQETQYF	TRBD2	TRBV12-3/TRBV12-4	TRBJ2-5	16	NA
TGCGCCAGCAGCTTTGCCCAGGGGGTATACAATGAGCAGTTCTTC	CASSFAQGVYNEQFF	TRBD1	TRBV5-1	TRBJ2-1	15	many
TGTGCCACCAGCTGGAGACAGAACCAAGAGACCCAGTACTTC	CATSWRQNQETQYF	NA	TRBV15	TRBJ2-5	14	NA
TGTGCCACCAGTGAAACAGACCATGGCTACACCTTC	CATSETDHGYTF	NA	TRBV24-1	TRBJ1-2	12	NA
TGTGCCAGCAGTTGGGAGCAGGGACGGAACACTGAAGCTTTCTTT	CASSWEQGRNTEAFF	NA	TRBV6-6	TRBJ1-1	15	NA
TGCAGCGTTCCGACTGCGGGAGGGTTAGATACGCAGTATTTT	CSVPTAGGLDTQYF	TRBD2	TRBV29-1	TRBJ2-3	14	NA
TGTGCCAGCAGCAACGGACTAGCGGGAGTGGAAGATACGCAGTATTTT	CASSNGLAGVEDTQYF	TRBD2	TRBV7-9	TRBJ2-3	16	NA
TGTGCCAGCAGTTGGGACCGGTACGACCCTTCCAATGAGCAGTTCTTC	CASSWDRYDPSNEQFF	NA	TRBV27	TRBJ2-1	16	few
TGTGCCAGCAGTTACTCGACCAGGGCCGCTTCCTATAATTCACCCCTCCACTTT	CASSYSTRAASYNSPLHF	NA	TRBV6-5	TRBJ1-6	18	NA
TGCAGCGTTGTCAAAGGCATCACAGATACGCAGTATTTT	CSVVKGITDTQYF	NA	TRBV29-1	TRBJ2-3	13	few
TGTGCCAGCAGTCTAAGCGGACACAGGGCCGGCCCAGATACGCAGTATTTT	CASSLSGHRAGPDTQYF	NA	TRBV2	TRBJ2-3	17	NA
TGTGCCAGCACCCTTCGTTTCAGCGACTACGAGCAGTACTTC	CASTLRFSDYEQYF	NA	TRBV5-6	TRBJ2-7	14	NA
TGTGCCAGCAGCGTAGGTACAGGTGGCGCTTTCTTT	CASSVGTGGAFF	NA	TRBV9	TRBJ1-1	12	NA
TGTGCCAGCAGTCTACAGGGGGCGCTTGGGGCCAACGTCCTGACTTTC	CASSLQGALGANVLTF	TRBD1	TRBV27	TRBJ2-6	16	NA
TGCAGTGCTGGGGGACAGACCTACGAGCAGTACTTC	CSAGGQTYEQYF	TRBD1	TRBV20-1	TRBJ2-7	12	NA
TGTGCCAGCAGCCTCCCGACAGGGAACACTGAAGCTTTCTTT	CASSLPTGNTEAFF	NA	TRBV9	TRBJ1-1	14	NA
TGCAGCGTTGTGGTCCGGTCCGGGGAGCTGTTTTTT	CSVVVRSGELFF	NA	TRBV29-1	TRBJ2-2	12	NA
TGTGCCAGCAGGGGGCCTGGGGCCAACGTCCTGACTTTC	CASRGPGANVLTF	NA	TRBV7-6	TRBJ2-6	13	NA
TGTGCCAGCAGCCAAGACAGGGCCTCCTCCTACGAGCAGTACTTC	CASSQDRASSYEQYF	NA	TRBV3-1	TRBJ2-7	15	NA
TGTGCCAGCAGCTTAATTGGGGGGACCCCCACAGATACGCAGTATTTT	CASSLIGGTPTDTQYF	NA	TRBV7-3	TRBJ2-3	16	few
TGTGCCAGCAGCTCGACTAGGACAGATACGCAGTATTTT	CASSSTRTDTQYF	NA	TRBV7-9	TRBJ2-3	13	few
TGTGCCAGCAGTTTCGTCCCCGGACTAGCGGGAAGCAATGAGCAGTTCTTC	CASSFVPGLAGSNEQFF	TRBD2	TRBV12-3/TRBV12-4	TRBJ2-1	17	few
TGTGCCAGCAGCTCGGGGCCTCTAGACACCGGGGAGCTGTTTTTT	CASSSGPLDTGELFF	NA	TRBV7-8	TRBJ2-2	15	few
TGTGCCAGCAACAGACCGAACACTGAAGCTTTCTTT	CASNRPNTEAFF	NA	TRBV21-1	TRBJ1-1	12	few
TGTGCCAGCAGCGTAGCTAGCAGGCCCAGTATTTCTAACTGGGGCTACACCTTC	CASSVASRPSISNWGYTF	NA	TRBV9	TRBJ1-2	18	few
TGCGCCAGCAGCCGGGGACTCCTACTGGAGGCAGATACGCAGTATTTT	CASSRGLLLEADTQYF	NA	TRBV4-1	TRBJ2-3	16	many
TGTGCCAGCAGCTTAGTTGCGGGGGGGCCGTCGAAAGAGACCCAGTACTTC	CASSLVAGGPSKETQYF	TRBD2	TRBV7-8	TRBJ2-5	17	NA
TGTGCGACCAGGGACAGGGAGAGTGACTATGGCTACACCTTC	CATRDRESDYGYTF	TRBD1	TRBV15	TRBJ1-2	14	NA
TGTGCCAGTGCGAGCAGCCACTCCTACAATGAGCAGTTCTTC	CASASSHSYNEQFF	NA	TRBV7-6	TRBJ2-1	14	NA
TGTGCCAGCAGTTTAGGGCGTCCGGAGACCCAGTACTTC	CASSLGRPETQYF	NA	TRBV12-3/TRBV12-4	TRBJ2-5	13	NA
TGCAGTGCTAGAGTTCCGGGGAACTATGGCTACACCTTC	CSARVPGNYGYTF	NA	TRBV20-1	TRBJ1-2	13	few
TGTGCCACCTCGGTCGGAGTAGCCTACAATGAGCAGTTCTTC	CATSVGVAYNEQFF	NA	TRBV27	TRBJ2-1	14	NA
TGCAGCGTTGATTCGGGACCGGGATACTATGGCTACACCTTC	CSVDSGPGYYGYTF	NA	TRBV29-1	TRBJ1-2	14	NA
TGTGCCAGCAGCCAAGGGGCAGCCCTTAGCACAGATACGCAGTATTTT	CASSQGAALSTDTQYF	NA	TRBV3-1	TRBJ2-3	16	few
TGTGCCAGCAGTGTGCGGGGGGGATGGACCGGGGAGCTGTTTTTT	CASSVRGGWTGELFF	TRBD2	TRBV27	TRBJ2-2	15	NA
TGTGCCACCAGCAGGTCAGGGATCCCGGATTCACCCCTCCACTTT	CATSRSGIPDSPLHF	NA	TRBV15	TRBJ1-6	15	NA
TGTGCCAGCAGTTTAGGGACTAGCGGCACCTTGGAGCAGTACTTC	CASSLGTSGTLEQYF	TRBD2	TRBV27	TRBJ2-7	15	NA
TGTGCCAGCAGCCCCCGTGCACCTACGGGGATTGGCGGGGAGCTGTTTTTT	CASSPRAPTGIGGELFF	NA	TRBV7-9	TRBJ2-2	17	NA
TGTGCCAGCAGTTTTGTTTGGGCTAGCGGGAGAATGAGCGAGCAGTACTTC	CASSFVWASGRMSEQYF	TRBD2	TRBV12-3/TRBV12-4	TRBJ2-7	17	few